These T cell receptor beta chains were read from a single sample in a study of PD-L1 blockade in urothelial cancer. Sequencing used immunoSEQ multiplex PCR; TCRdb keeps in-frame clones, though not all of them. Here the sample spans about 29,000 clones, approximately 89% being singletons. This material consisted of PBMCs, taken around atezolizumab (anti-PD-L1) treatment. These receptors were collected from a man in his forties or fifties with urothelial cancer. Both conserved end residues are part of each CDR3. D genes are given only for firm matches. Clone size is stated in some rows and not others, as once, few, many or a class when expanded.

clone size	V gene	D gene	J gene	CDR3 protein	CDR3 DNA
-	TRBV29-1	-	TRBJ2-1	CSVLPWAGNEQFF	TGCAGCGTTCTTCCTTGGGCAGGCAATGAGCAGTTCTTC
-	TRBV13	-	TRBJ2-5	CASSLGVGGAQETQYF	TGTGCCAGCAGCTTAGGCGTGGGGGGGGCACAAGAGACCCAGTACTTC
-	TRBV4-1	TRBD1	TRBJ2-3	CASSQGDRVTGTDTQYF	TGCGCCAGCAGCCAAGGGGACAGGGTGACGGGCACAGATACGCAGTATTTT
-	TRBV29-1	TRBD1	TRBJ2-4	CSGQGAKNIQYF	TGCAGCGGACAGGGGGCCAAAAACATTCAGTACTTC
-	TRBV11-2	-	TRBJ1-2	CASSTPQGMDGYTF	TGTGCCAGCAGCACACCACAGGGAATGGATGGCTACACCTTC
-	TRBV21-1	-	TRBJ2-7	CASSHELSYEQYF	TGTGCCAGCAGTCATGAGCTCTCCTACGAGCAGTACTTC
-	TRBV30	-	TRBJ1-4	CAWSVISATNEKLFF	TGTGCCTGGAGTGTTATCTCCGCAACTAATGAAAAACTGTTTTTT
-	TRBV10-2	TRBD2	TRBJ2-3	CASQALAGAQYF	TGCGCCAGCCAAGCACTAGCGGGGGCGCAGTATTTT
-	TRBV6-4	-	TRBJ2-2	CASSGSGTGELFF	TGTGCCAGCAGTGGGTCGGGCACCGGGGAGCTGTTTTTT
-	TRBV7-9	-	TRBJ2-1	CASSQIVSEQFF	TGTGCCAGCAGCCAAATCGTTAGTGAGCAGTTCTTC
-	TRBV12-5	TRBD1	TRBJ2-1	CASGLIVPGQGARVRYNEQFF	TGTGCTAGTGGTTTGATTGTCCCGGGACAGGGGGCGAGGGTACGCTACAATGAGCAGTTCTTC
once	TRBV5-6	-	TRBJ2-5	CASSGVGPSGTQYF	TGTGCCAGCTCGGGGGTCGGTCCGAGCGGGACCCAGTACTTC
once	TRBV9	TRBD2	TRBJ2-4	CASSGGGNIQYF	TGTGCCAGCAGCGGGGGGGGAAACATTCAGTACTTC
-	TRBV18	-	TRBJ1-2	CASSPPGGNYGYTF	TGTGCCAGCTCTCCGCCGGGGGGGAATTATGGCTACACCTTC
-	TRBV2	-	TRBJ2-3	CASTYTDTQYF	TGTGCCAGCACGTACACAGATACGCAGTATTTT